The source of this TCR beta chain is a study of T cell responses to AZD1222 COVID-19 vaccine. V was pared by 4 bases and J by 8 bases, with 16 bases between. Germline-derived CDR1 and CDR2 are SGDLS and YYNGEE. The CDR3 runs to 14 residues. The data were produced by immunoSEQ multiplex PCR, yet TCRdb's version contains in-frame clones alone and is incomplete. The sample gives about 86,000 clones, about 92% of which show up once; approximately 5% is in the top ten. This specimen consisted of peripheral blood, obtained 28 days after the second AZD1222 dose. This TCR came from an adult who received the AZD1222 COVID-19 vaccine. The chain uses TRBV9 and TRBJ2-1; D is perhaps TRBD1 (5 bases). The CDR3 region is CASSLLRVTDEQFF. The CDR3 DNA is TGTGCCAGCAGCCTCCTCAGGGTTACGGATGAGCAGTTCTTC.